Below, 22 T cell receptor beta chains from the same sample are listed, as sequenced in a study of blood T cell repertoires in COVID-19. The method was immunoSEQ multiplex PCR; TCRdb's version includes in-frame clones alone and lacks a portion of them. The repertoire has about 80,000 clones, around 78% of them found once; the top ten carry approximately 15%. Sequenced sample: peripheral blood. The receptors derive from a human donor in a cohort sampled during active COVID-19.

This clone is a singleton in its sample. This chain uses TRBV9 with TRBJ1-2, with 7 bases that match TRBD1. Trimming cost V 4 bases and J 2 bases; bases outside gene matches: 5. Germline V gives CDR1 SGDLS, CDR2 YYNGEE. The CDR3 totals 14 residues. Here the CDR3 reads CASSPIQGNYGYTF. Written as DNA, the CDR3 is TGTGCCAGCAGCCCGATACAGGGGAACTATGGCTACACCTTC.

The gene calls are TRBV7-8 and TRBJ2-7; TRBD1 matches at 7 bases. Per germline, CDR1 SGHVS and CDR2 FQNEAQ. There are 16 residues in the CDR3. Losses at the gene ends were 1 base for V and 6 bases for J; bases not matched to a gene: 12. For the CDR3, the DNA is TGTGCCAGCAGCTTAGTGGAGCACAGGGGATCGGGCGAGCAGTACGTC. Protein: CASSLVEHRGSGEQYV.

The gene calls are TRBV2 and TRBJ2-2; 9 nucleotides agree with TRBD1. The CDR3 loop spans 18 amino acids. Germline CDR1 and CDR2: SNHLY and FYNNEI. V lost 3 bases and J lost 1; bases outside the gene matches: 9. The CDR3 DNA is TGTGCCAGCAGTGATGATACCCAGACAGGGGGGAACACCGGGGAGCTGTTTTTT. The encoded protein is CASSDDTQTGGNTGELFF.

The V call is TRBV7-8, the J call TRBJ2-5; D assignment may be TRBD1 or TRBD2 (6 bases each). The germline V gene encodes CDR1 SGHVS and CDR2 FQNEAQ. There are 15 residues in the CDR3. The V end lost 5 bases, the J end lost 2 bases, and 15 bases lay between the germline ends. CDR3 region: CASSRGGSGQETQYF. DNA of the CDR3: TGTGCCAGCAGCCGAGGGGGGAGCGGGCAAGAGACCCAGTACTTC.

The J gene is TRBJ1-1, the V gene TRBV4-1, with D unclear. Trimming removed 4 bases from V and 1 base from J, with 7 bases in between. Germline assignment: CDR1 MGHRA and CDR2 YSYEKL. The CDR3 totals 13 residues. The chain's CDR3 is CASSLTPNTEAFF. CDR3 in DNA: TGCGCCAGCAGCCTAACTCCGAACACTGAAGCTTTCTTT.

The CDR3 DNA is TGTGCCAGCAGCTACAGGGACCCTACCGGCTACACCTTC. Its protein product is CASSYRDPTGYTF. This chain joins TRBV5-6 and TRBJ1-2, with a tentative D call TRBD1 (6 bases). Germline V gives CDR1 SGHDT, CDR2 YYEEEE. This CDR3 comprises 13 residues. V gave up 3 bases and J gave up 8 bases, with 14 bases separating them. Drawing the rest from reference TRBV5-6 and TRBJ1-2, the complete variable domain is DAGVTQSPTHLIKTRGQQVTLRCSPKSGHDTVSWYQQALGQGPQFIFQYYEEEERQRGNFPDRFSGHQFPNYSSELNVNALLLGDSALYLCASSYRDPTGYTFGSGTRLTVV.

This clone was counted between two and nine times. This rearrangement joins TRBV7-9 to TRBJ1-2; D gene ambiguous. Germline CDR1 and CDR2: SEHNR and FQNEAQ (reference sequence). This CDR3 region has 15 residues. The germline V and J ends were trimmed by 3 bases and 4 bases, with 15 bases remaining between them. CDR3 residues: CASSLYPSAGYGYTF. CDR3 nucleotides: TGTGCCAGCAGCTTGTACCCGTCGGCAGGCTATGGCTACACCTTC.

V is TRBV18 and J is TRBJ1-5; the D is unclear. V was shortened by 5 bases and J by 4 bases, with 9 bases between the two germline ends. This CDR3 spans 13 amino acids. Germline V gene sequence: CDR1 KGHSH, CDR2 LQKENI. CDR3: CASSYTSNQPQHF. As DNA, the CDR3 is TGTGCCAGCTCATATACAAGTAATCAGCCCCAGCATTTT.

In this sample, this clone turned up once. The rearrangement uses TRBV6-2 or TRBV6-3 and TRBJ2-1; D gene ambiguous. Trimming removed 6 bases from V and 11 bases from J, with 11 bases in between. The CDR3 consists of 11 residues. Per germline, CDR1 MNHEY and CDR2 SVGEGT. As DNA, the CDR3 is TGTGCCAGCAGCCTGAGAGAAAAGCAGTTCTTC. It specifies CASSLREKQFF.

The CDR3 region has the DNA TGTGCAAGTCGCACCTTCTCCACAGGGGGAGGGGTGAACACTGAAGCTTTCTTT. It yields the protein CASRTFSTGGGVNTEAFF. This chain connects TRBV12-2 to TRBJ1-1; TRBD1, the table's D call, lacks a check against the DNA. TRBV12-2 is flagged as a pseudogene. The CDR3 consists of 18 residues.

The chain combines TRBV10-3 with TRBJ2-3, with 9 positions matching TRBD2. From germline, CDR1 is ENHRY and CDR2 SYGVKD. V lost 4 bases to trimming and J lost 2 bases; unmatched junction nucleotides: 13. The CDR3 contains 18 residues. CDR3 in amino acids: CAISASPYLAGTTDTQYF. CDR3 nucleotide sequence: TGTGCCATCAGTGCGTCACCCTATCTAGCGGGGACCACAGATACGCAGTATTTT.

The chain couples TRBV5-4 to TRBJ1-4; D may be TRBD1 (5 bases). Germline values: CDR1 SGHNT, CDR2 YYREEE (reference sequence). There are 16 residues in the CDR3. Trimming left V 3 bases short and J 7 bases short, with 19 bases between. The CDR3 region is CASSSSAGRGAEKLFF. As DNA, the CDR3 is TGTGCCAGCAGCTCCTCGGCGGGACGGGGAGCTGAAAAACTGTTTTTT.

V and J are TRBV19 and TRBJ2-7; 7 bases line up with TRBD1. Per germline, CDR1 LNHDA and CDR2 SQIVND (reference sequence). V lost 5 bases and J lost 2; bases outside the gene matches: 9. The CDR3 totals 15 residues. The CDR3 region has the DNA TGTGCCAGTAGTGCAAGCATAGGGACAGCCTACGAGCAGTACTTC. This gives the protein CASSASIGTAYEQYF.

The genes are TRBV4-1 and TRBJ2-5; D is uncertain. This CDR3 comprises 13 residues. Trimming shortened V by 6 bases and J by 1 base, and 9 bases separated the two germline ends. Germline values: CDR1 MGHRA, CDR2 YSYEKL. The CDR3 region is CASRPPSQETQYF. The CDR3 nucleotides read TGCGCCAGCAGGCCCCCCAGCCAAGAGACCCAGTACTTC.

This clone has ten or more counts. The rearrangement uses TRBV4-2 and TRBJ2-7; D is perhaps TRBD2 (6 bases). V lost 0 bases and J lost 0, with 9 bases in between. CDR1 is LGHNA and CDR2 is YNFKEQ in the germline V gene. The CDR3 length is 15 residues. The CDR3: CASSQEIADSYEQYF. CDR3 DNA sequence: TGTGCCAGCAGCCAAGAAATAGCGGACTCCTACGAGCAGTACTTC.

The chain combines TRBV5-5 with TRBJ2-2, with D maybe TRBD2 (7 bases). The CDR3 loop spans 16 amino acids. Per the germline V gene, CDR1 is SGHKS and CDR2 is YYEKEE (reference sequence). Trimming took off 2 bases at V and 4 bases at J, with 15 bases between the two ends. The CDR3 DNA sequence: TGTGCCAGCAGCTTTTTTCGGGGGGCTGGCACCGGGGAGCTGTTTTTT. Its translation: CASSFFRGAGTGELFF.

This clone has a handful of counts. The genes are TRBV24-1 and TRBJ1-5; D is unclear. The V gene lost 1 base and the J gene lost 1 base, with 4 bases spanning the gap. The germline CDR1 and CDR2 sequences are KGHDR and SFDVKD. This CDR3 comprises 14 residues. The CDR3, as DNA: TGTGCCACCAGTGATTTTCTCAGCAATCAGCCCCAGCATTTT. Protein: CATSDFLSNQPQHF.

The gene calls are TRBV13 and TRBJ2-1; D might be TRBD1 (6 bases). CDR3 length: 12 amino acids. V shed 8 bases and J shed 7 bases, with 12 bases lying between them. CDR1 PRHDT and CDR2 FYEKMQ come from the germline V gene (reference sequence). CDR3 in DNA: TGTGCCAGCCAGGGGCAAAGGAATGAGCAGTTCTTC. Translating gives CASQGQRNEQFF.

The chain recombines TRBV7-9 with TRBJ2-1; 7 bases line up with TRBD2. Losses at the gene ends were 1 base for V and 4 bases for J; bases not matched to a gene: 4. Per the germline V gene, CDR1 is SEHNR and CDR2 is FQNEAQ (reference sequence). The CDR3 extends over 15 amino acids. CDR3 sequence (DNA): TGTGCCAGCAGCTTAGACGGGGGGATTTACAATGAGCAGTTCTTC. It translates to CASSLDGGIYNEQFF.

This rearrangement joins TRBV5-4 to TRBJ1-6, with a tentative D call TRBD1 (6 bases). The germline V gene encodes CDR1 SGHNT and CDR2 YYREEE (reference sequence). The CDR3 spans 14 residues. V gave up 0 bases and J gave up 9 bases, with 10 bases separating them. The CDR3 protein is CASSLDRDGSPLHF. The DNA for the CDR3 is TGTGCCAGCAGCTTGGACAGGGATGGTTCACCCCTCCACTTT. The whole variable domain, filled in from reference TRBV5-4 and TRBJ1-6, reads ETGVTQSPTHLIKTRGQQVTLRCSSQSGHNTVSWYQQALGQGPQFIFQYYREEENGRGNFPPRFSGLQFPNYSSELNVNALELDDSALYLCASSLDRDGSPLHFGNGTRLTVT.

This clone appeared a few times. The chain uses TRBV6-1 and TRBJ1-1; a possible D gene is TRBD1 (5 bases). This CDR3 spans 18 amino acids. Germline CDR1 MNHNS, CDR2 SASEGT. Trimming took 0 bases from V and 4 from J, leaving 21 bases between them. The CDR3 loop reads CASSEAANPGAEGTEAFF. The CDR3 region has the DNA TGTGCCAGCAGTGAAGCTGCTAATCCCGGGGCGGAGGGCACTGAAGCTTTCTTT.

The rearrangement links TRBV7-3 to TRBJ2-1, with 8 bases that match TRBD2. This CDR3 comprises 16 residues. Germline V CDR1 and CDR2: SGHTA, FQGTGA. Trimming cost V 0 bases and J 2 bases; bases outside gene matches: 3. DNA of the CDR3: TGTGCCAGCAGCTTAACCGCGGGGGGAGCCTACAATGAGCAGTTCTTC. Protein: CASSLTAGGAYNEQFF.